This T cell receptor (beta chain) was documented in a study of control samples from healthy donors and cancer patients. Libraries were prepared by immunoSEQ multiplex PCR; TCRdb keeps only in-frame clonotypes and omits some of them. Seen here are approximately 150,000 clones, 92% observed once, and the top ten hold approximately 0.7%. Notes on this clone: One end of the junction does not line up with germline, which may come from a read error.

The TCR was taken from a woman aged 25-40 years in good health. The source material was blood.

The CDR3 DNA reads as TGTGCCTGCAGAGTCTCTGGGGCCAACGTCCCGACTTTC. Protein: CACRVSGANVPTF. The chain recombines TRBV6-5 with TRBJ2-6; D might be TRBD1 (5 bases). CDR3 length: 13 residues. Germline V gene data show CDR1 as MNHEY and CDR2 as SVGAGI.